This T cell receptor (beta chain) was recovered during a study of regulatory T cells in long-lasting Graves disease. This clonotype was recorded at least ten times. Regarding time point: newly diagnosed GD, antithyroid drugs for less than 3 months. From RNA extracted from PBMCs, the TCR library was made. The germline V gene has CDR1 ENHRY and CDR2 SYGVKD. Trimming removed 0 bases from V and 1 base from J; junction bases left unmatched: 5. This CDR3 has 16 residues. Through Arm-PCR of CDR3 regions and iRepertoire HTBI primers, TCR beta libraries were built. TCRdb reprocessed the multiplex PCR reads via MiXCR and lists one record per CDR3 protein. The table shows approximately 460,000 distinct CDR3 sequences, with about 16% occurring only once. A further study also used this sample, focusing on T cells in Graves' hyperthyroidism and ophthalmopathy. That paper states: Pregnant or lactating patients were excluded, as were those with uncontrolled infection or other autoimmune disease. Primed by the HTBI set, a first-round RT-PCR was run on the TCR CDR3.

V is TRBV10-3 and J is TRBJ1-1; 7 positions agree with TRBD1. The sequenced sample was peripheral blood mononuclear cells (PBMCs), obtained at new diagnosis, from a patient treated with antithyroid drugs. The origin of this receptor is a woman in her 30s with Graves disease. CDR3 nucleotide sequence: TGTGCCATCAGTGAGTCCGGTCAGGGGGAGAACACTGAAGCTTTCTTT. Its protein product is CAISESGQGENTEAFF.